Listed here are 27 T cell receptor beta chains from one sample, sequenced in a study of cytomegalovirus exposure and HLA in healthy donors. The PCR was carried out with 60 Vbeta primers and 13 Jbeta primers. The data were produced by immunoSEQ multiplex PCR, yet TCRdb's version contains in-frame clones alone and is incomplete. The data show 45,000 to 55,000 clones, and the top ten clones hold approximately 6.6%. Sequenced sample: PBMCs. The origin of the receptors is a male donor in good health and CMV-seropositive.

The chain has TRBV9 and TRBJ2-7; D possibly corresponds to TRBD2 (6 bases). V was pared by 2 bases and J by 3 bases, with 9 bases between. Germline V gene sequence: CDR1 SGDLS, CDR2 YYNGEE. The CDR3 totals 13 residues. The CDR3 nucleotides are TGTGCCAGCAGCGTCCGGGACTTCTACGAGCAGTACTTC. Its translation is CASSVRDFYEQYF. Full variable domain (rest looked up from reference TRBV9 and TRBJ2-7): DSGVTQTPKHLITATGQRVTLRCSPRSGDLSVYWYQQSLDQGLQFLIQYYNGEERAKGNILERFSAQQFPDLHSELNLSSLELGDSALYFCASSVRDFYEQYFGPGTRLTVT.

V and J are TRBV5-1 and TRBJ2-2; a possible D gene is TRBD1 (5 bases). Germline V gene sequence: CDR1 SGHRS, CDR2 YFSETQ. V lost 5 bases and J lost 0, with 14 bases in between. The CDR3 totals 16 residues. CDR3 sequence reads: CASRQNLGANTGELFF. CDR3 DNA sequence: TGCGCCAGCAGACAAAACTTAGGGGCGAACACCGGGGAGCTGTTTTTT.

The V and J genes are TRBV6-1 and TRBJ2-5; possible D gene TRBD1, 5 bases. The CDR3 has 12 amino acids. Between the trimmed V and J ends, which lost 0 bases and 11 bases, there was a span of 10 bases. Looked up from germline, CDR1 is MNHNS and CDR2 is SASEGT. DNA of the CDR3: TGTGCCAGCAGTGAAGCAAGGGGTGAGCAGTACTTC. Amino acids: CASSEARGEQYF.

The chain is built from TRBV4-2 and TRBJ2-5; 12 bases are shared with TRBD2. The end of the DNA fits TRBJ2-7 better, so the J call may be wrong. The germline V gene encodes CDR1 LGHNA and CDR2 YNFKEQ. The CDR3 consists of 17 residues. CDR3 region: CASSQGSGLAGTYEQYF. For the CDR3, the DNA is TGTGCCAGCAGCCAAGGATCCGGACTAGCGGGGACCTACGAGCAGTACTTC.

V is TRBV10-3 and J is TRBJ2-5; tentative D call: TRBD1 (6 bases). Germline V gene lookup returns CDR1 ENHRY and CDR2 SYGVKD. CDR3 size: 14 residues. V shed 4 bases and J shed 1 base, with 10 bases lying between them. The CDR3 DNA reads as TGTGCCATCAGTGGTGAGACAGGCCAAGAGACCCAGTACTTC. Its translation: CAISGETGQETQYF.

The CDR3 reads CASSFGTFQPQHF. The CDR3 DNA follows: TGTGCCAGCAGTTTTGGTACTTTTCAGCCCCAGCATTTT. J is TRBJ1-5 and V is TRBV27; D gene ambiguous. Germline CDR1 and CDR2: MNHEY and SMNVEV (reference sequence). Between the trimmed V and J ends, which lost 3 bases and 6 bases, there was a span of 9 bases. The CDR3 length is 13 residues.

The genes are TRBV19 and TRBJ1-5, with D perhaps TRBD1 (6 bases). The germline V and J ends were trimmed by 9 bases and 0 bases, with 12 bases remaining between them. CDR3 length equals 14 residues. Germline CDR1 LNHDA, CDR2 SQIVND (reference sequence). CDR3 residues: CASWGPYSNQPQHF. DNA of the CDR3: TGTGCCAGCTGGGGGCCTTATAGCAATCAGCCCCAGCATTTT. The whole variable domain, filled in from reference TRBV19 and TRBJ1-5, reads DGGITQSPKYLFRKEGQNVTLSCEQNLNHDAMYWYRQDPGQGLRLIYYSQIVNDFQKGDIAEGYSVSREKKESFPLTVTSAQKNPTAFYLCASWGPYSNQPQHFGDGTRLSIL.

The rearrangement links TRBV5-1 to TRBJ2-2; 7 bases line up with TRBD1. There are 14 residues in the CDR3. Per the germline V gene, CDR1 is SGHRS and CDR2 is YFSETQ. V shed 5 bases and J 3 bases; nucleotides not matched to a gene: 4. Here the CDR3 DNA reads TGCGCCAGCAGTAAGGGGGCTGACACCGGGGAGCTGTTTTTT. It codes for CASSKGADTGELFF.

V usage is TRBV7-3 and J usage is TRBJ2-3, with a weak D call TRBD2 (6 bases). V lost 0 bases and J lost 0, with 7 bases in between. The V gene's germline CDR1 is SGHTA and CDR2 FQGTGA. The length of the CDR3 is 15 residues. The CDR3 loop is CASSLTGLSTDTQYF. CDR3 nucleotide sequence: TGTGCCAGCAGCTTAACGGGACTCAGCACAGATACGCAGTATTTT.

The chain couples TRBV10-2 to TRBJ2-2; 12 nucleotides match TRBD2. Per germline, CDR1 WSHSY and CDR2 SAAADI. The length of the CDR3 is 17 residues. V shed 6 bases and J 0 bases; nucleotides not matched to a gene: 5. The CDR3 loop reads CASSGGLAGTNTGELFF. CDR3 DNA: TGCGCCAGCAGCGGGGGACTAGCGGGTACGAACACCGGGGAGCTGTTTTTT.

The V gene is TRBV29-1, the J gene TRBJ1-3; the D is unclear. The V end lost 0 bases, the J end lost 14 bases, and 14 bases lay between the germline ends. This CDR3 has 12 residues. Germline V gene sequence: CDR1 SQVTM, CDR2 ANQGSEA. CDR3 sequence (DNA): TGCAGCGTTGAAGATCTGGACTCTCGATTATATTTT. Protein product: CSVEDLDSRLYF.

V is TRBV30 and J is TRBJ1-4; D not resolved. Germline loops: CDR1 GTSNPN, CDR2 SVGIG (reference sequence). V was clipped by 0 bases and J by 0 bases, with 5 bases between them. This CDR3 contains 14 residues. This CDR3 reads CAWSVSTTNEKLFF. CDR3 in DNA: TGTGCCTGGAGTGTAAGCACAACTAATGAAAAACTGTTTTTT.

This chain connects TRBV4-2 to TRBJ2-7; D unresolved. Germline V CDR1 and CDR2: LGHNA, YNFKEQ. Trimming removed 0 bases at V and 4 bases at J, with 13 bases between. CDR3 length equals 15 residues. In DNA, the CDR3 is TGTGCCAGCAGCCAAGAACACCTAGATTCTTACGAGCAGTACTTC. It is translated as CASSQEHLDSYEQYF.

V gene TRBV6-1 combines with J gene TRBJ1-4; the match to TRBD1 covers 9 bases. With 4 bases clipped from V and 7 bases from J, the junction kept 7 bases outside the gene matches. Germline CDR1 reads MNHNS; CDR2 reads SASEGT. The CDR3 loop spans 15 amino acids. The CDR3 protein is CASSARDRAFEKLFF. The CDR3 region has the DNA TGTGCCAGCAGTGCTCGGGACAGGGCTTTTGAAAAACTGTTTTTT.

The chain couples TRBV9 to TRBJ2-3, with D uncertain. CDR1 is SGDLS, CDR2 YYNGEE, per germline. The V gene lost 0 bases and the J gene lost 6 bases, with 2 bases spanning the gap. The CDR3 has 11 amino acids. Here the CDR3 reads CASSVADTQYF. CDR3 coding DNA: TGTGCCAGCAGCGTAGCGGATACGCAGTATTTT.

The chain uses TRBV4-2 and TRBJ2-7; D perhaps matches TRBD2 (6 bases). With 0 bases removed from V and 0 bases from J, the gap between germline ends came to 12 bases. Germline V lookup: CDR1 LGHNA, CDR2 YNFKEQ. The CDR3 covers 16 residues. The CDR3: CASSQDTRGSSYEQYF. Here the CDR3 DNA reads TGTGCCAGCAGCCAAGATACCCGGGGGAGCTCCTACGAGCAGTACTTC.

The V call is TRBV2, the J call TRBJ1-4; D gene uncertain. V gave up 6 bases and J gave up 3 bases, with 11 bases separating them. The CDR3 has 14 residues. Germline-derived CDR1 and CDR2 are SNHLY and FYNNEI. For the CDR3, the DNA is TGTGCCAGCAGGAGAGGGTTACCTAATGAAAAACTGTTTTTT. This sequence encodes CASRRGLPNEKLFF.

This sequence joins TRBV5-4 and TRBJ1-5; 7 nucleotides line up with TRBD1. Trimming at V came to 0 bases and at J to 6 bases, leaving 9 bases not matched to a gene. In germline, CDR1 is SGHNT, CDR2 YYREEE (reference sequence). This CDR3 has 16 amino acids. As DNA, the CDR3 is TGTGCCAGCAGCTTGGGCGGGTCGTCAGGGGGTCAGCCCCAGCATTTT. Amino acid sequence: CASSLGGSSGGQPQHF.

The chain recombines TRBV6-1 with TRBJ2-3; 9 bases map to TRBD2. The V segment lost 2 bases and the J segment 8 bases; nucleotides outside the gene matches: 11. Germline assignment: CDR1 MNHNS and CDR2 SASEGT. The CDR3 loop spans 16 amino acids. CDR3 protein: CASSERRGGSLGTQYF. CDR3 bases: TGTGCCAGCAGTGAACGGCGGGGGGGCAGTTTGGGTACGCAGTATTTT.

The chain links TRBV4-2 to TRBJ2-3, with D unresolved. V shed 0 bases and J shed 8 bases, with 6 bases lying between them. The CDR3 is 12 residues long. From germline, CDR1 is LGHNA and CDR2 YNFKEQ. CDR3 nucleotide sequence: TGTGCCAGCAGCCAAGAAACGGGTACGCAGTATTTT. The encoded protein is CASSQETGTQYF.

Here the CDR3 DNA reads TGCGCCAGCAGCCAAGATGGGTCAGGGAACTATGGCTACACCTTC. Translated: CASSQDGSGNYGYTF. The gene calls are TRBV4-3 and TRBJ1-2, with D maybe TRBD1 (5 bases). This CDR3 has 15 amino acids. The germline V gene encodes CDR1 LGHNA and CDR2 YSLEER. Trimming shortened V by 0 bases and J by 2 bases, and 10 bases separated the two germline ends.

The V gene is TRBV6-5, the J gene TRBJ1-2, with D possibly being TRBD1 (5 bases). CDR1 is MNHEY and CDR2 is SVGAGI in the germline V gene. V gave up 6 bases and J gave up 4 bases, with 9 bases separating them. This CDR3 region has 12 residues. CDR3 sequence (DNA): TGTGCCAGCAGAACCGGGGGCTATGGCTACACCTTC. Protein sequence: CASRTGGYGYTF.

The chain recombines TRBV19 with TRBJ2-7, with TRBD2 as a possible D gene (5 bases). The CDR3 is made up of 13 amino acids. Deletions cut 4 bases from V and 2 bases from J, with 9 bases between. Per germline, CDR1 LNHDA and CDR2 SQIVND (reference sequence). CDR3 bases: TGTGCCAGTAGTACCCGGGGAACCTACGAGCAGTACTTC. Amino acid sequence: CASSTRGTYEQYF.

The CDR3 here is CASSGRGTDKEAFF. CDR3 DNA: TGCGCCAGCAGCGGACGCGGGACGGATAAAGAAGCTTTCTTT. The chain recombines TRBV5-1 with TRBJ1-1; D possibly corresponds to TRBD1 (5 bases). The V and J ends lost 4 bases and 8 bases respectively, with 18 bases between them. Germline-derived CDR1 and CDR2 are SGHRS and YFSETQ. This CDR3 has 14 amino acids.

This chain uses TRBV4-1 with TRBJ2-7, with 7 bases identical to TRBD1. The CDR3 runs 15 residues. Germline assignment: CDR1 MGHRA and CDR2 YSYEKL. The trim removed 2 bases at V and 7 bases at J, leaving 11 bases unmatched. In DNA, the CDR3 is TGCGCCAGCAGCCAAACCCGGACAGGTCGAGGGGAGCAGTACTTC. This gives the protein CASSQTRTGRGEQYF.

The genes are TRBV6-5 and TRBJ2-3, with 8 bases matching TRBD1. The germline gives CDR1 MNHEY, CDR2 SVGAGI. V lost 7 bases, J lost 4 bases, and 1 base stayed unmatched. The CDR3 spans 12 residues. The CDR3 region has the DNA TGTGCCAGCAACAGGGGGTCAGATACGCAGTATTTT. Translation gives CASNRGSDTQYF.

The V and J genes are TRBV6-6 and TRBJ1-1, with 9 bases fitting TRBD1. V gave up 4 bases and J gave up 5 bases; unmatched junction bases: 2. There are 13 residues in the CDR3. Germline V gives CDR1 MNHNY, CDR2 SVGAGI (reference sequence). CDR3 coding DNA: TGTGCCAGCAGTTCTGACAGGGGGACTGAAGCTTTCTTT. It codes for CASSSDRGTEAFF.